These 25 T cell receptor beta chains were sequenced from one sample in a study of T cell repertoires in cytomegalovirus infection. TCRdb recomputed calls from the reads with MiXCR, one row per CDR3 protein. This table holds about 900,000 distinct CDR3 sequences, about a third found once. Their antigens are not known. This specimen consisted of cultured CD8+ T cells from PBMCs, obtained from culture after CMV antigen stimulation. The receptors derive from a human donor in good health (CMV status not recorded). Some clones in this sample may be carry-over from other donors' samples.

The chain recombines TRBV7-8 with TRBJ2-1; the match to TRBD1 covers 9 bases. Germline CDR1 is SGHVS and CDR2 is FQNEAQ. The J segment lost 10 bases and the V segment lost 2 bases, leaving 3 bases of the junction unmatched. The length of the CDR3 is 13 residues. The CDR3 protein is CASSLTGGREQFF. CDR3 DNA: TGTGCCAGCAGCTTAACAGGGGGCCGAGAGCAGTTCTTC.

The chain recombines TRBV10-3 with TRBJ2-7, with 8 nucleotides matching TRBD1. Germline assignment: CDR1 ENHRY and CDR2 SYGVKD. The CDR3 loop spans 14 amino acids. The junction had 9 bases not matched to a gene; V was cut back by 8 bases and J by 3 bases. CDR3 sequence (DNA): TGTGCCATCGGGGGACAGGAAACCATCTACGAGCAGTACTTC. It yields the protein CAIGGQETIYEQYF.

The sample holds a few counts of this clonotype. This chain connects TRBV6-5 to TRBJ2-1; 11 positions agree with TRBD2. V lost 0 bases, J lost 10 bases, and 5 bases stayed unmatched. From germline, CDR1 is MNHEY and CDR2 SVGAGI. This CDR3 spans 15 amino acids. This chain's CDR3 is CASSYSSGGGREQFF. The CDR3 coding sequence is TGTGCCAGCAGTTACTCTAGCGGGGGGGGGCGGGAGCAGTTCTTC.

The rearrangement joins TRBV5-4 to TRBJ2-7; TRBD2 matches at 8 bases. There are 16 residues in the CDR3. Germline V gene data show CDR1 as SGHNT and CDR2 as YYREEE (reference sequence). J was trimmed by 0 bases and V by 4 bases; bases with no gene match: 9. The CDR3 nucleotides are TGTGCCAGCAGCGCTCTTAGCGGGGAGAGCTCCTACGAGCAGTACTTC. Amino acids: CASSALSGESSYEQYF.

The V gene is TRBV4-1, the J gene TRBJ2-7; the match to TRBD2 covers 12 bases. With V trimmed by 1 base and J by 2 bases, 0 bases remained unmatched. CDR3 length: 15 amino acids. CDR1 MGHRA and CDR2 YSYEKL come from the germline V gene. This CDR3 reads CASSQASGGAYEQYF. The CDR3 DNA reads TGCGCCAGCAGCCAAGCTAGCGGGGGGGCCTACGAGCAGTACTTC.

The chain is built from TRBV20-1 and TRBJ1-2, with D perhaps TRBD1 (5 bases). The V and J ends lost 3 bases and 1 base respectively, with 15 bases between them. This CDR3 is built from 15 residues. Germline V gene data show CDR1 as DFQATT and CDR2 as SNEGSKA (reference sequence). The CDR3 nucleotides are TGCAGTGCTAGGGGTAAACAGGACAATAACTATGGCTACACCTTC. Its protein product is CSARGKQDNNYGYTF.

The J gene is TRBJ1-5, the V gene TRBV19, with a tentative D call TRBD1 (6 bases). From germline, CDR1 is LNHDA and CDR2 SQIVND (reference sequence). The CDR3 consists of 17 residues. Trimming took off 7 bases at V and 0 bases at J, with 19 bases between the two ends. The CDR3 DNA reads TGTGCCAGTACGGTCGTGACAGGTGACTATAGCAATCAGCCCCAGCATTTT. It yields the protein CASTVVTGDYSNQPQHF.

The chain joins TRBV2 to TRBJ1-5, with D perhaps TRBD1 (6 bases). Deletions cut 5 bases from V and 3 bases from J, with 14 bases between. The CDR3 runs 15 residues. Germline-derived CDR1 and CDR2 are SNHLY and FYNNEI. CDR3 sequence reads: CASSPGAVDNQPQHF. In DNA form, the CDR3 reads TGTGCCAGCAGTCCGGGGGCGGTTGACAATCAGCCCCAGCATTTT.

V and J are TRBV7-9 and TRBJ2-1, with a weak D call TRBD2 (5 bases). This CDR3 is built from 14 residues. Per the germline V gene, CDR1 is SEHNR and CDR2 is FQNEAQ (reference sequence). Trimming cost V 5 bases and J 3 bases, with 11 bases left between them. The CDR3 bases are TGTGCCAGCAGCGCCGCCCGGGACTACAATGAGCAGTTCTTC. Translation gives CASSAARDYNEQFF.

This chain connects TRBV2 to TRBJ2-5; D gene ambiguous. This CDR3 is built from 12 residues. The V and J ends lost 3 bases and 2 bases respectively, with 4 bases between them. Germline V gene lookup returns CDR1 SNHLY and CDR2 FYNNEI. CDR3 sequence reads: CASSDGQETQYF. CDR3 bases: TGTGCCAGCAGTGATGGGCAAGAGACCCAGTACTTC.

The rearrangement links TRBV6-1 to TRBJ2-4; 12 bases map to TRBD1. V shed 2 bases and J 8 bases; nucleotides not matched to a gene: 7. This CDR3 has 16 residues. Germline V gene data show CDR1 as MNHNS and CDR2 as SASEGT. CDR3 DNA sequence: TGTGCCAGCAGTGAAAGGGGACAGGGGGCCGGAGACATTCAGTACTTC. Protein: CASSERGQGAGDIQYF.

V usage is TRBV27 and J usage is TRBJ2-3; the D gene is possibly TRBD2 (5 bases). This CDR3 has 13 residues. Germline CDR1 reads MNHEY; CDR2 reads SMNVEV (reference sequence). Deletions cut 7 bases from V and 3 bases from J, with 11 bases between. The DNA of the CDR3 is TGTGCCAGCAAGGCGACTACGACAGATACGCAGTATTTT. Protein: CASKATTTDTQYF.

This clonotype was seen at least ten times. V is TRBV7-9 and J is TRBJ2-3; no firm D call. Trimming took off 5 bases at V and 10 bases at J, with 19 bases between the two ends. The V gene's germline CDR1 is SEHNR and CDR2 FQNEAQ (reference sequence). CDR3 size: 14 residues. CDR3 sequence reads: CASSTPGGFPPQYF. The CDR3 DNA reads TGTGCCAGCAGCACCCCAGGCGGCTTCCCCCCGCAGTATTTT.

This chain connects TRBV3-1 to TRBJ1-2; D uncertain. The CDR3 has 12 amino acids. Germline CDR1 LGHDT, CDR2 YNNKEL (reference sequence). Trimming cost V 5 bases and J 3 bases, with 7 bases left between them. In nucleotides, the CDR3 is TGTGCCAGCAGCGACGGAGACTATGGCTACACCTTC. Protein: CASSDGDYGYTF.

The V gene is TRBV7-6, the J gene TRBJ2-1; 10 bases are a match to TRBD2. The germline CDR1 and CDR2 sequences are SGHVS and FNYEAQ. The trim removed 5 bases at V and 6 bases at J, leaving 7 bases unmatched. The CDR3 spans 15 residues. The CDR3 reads CASSRGLAGVNEQFF. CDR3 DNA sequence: TGTGCCAGCAGCCGCGGGCTAGCGGGGGTCAATGAGCAGTTCTTC.

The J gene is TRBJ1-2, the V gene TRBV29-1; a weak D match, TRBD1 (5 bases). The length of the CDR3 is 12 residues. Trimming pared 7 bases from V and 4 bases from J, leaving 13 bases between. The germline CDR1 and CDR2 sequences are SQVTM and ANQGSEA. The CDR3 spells CSADRGGYGYTF. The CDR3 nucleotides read TGCAGCGCCGATCGGGGGGGCTATGGCTACACCTTC.

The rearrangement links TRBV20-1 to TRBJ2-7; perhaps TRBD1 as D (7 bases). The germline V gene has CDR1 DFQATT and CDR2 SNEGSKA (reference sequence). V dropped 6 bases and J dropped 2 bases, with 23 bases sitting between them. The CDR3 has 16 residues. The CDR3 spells CSAAGWTGTATYEQYV. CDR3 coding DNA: TGCAGTGCCGCGGGATGGACAGGAACCGCTACCTACGAGCAGTACGTC.

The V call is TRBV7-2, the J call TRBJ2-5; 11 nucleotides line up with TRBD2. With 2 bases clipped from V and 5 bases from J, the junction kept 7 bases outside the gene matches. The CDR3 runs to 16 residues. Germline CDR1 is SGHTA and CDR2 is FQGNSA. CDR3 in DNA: TGTGCCAGCAGCTTAAATAGCGGGGGGGCCTCGGAGACCCAGTACTTC. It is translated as CASSLNSGGASETQYF.

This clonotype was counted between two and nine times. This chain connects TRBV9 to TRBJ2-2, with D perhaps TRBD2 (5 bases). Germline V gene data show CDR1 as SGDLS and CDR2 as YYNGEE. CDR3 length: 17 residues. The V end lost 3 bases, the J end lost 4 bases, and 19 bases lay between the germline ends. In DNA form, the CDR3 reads TGTGCCAGCAGCGGAAGCGCGACTATAGCGATCACCGGGGAGCTGTTTTTT. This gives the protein CASSGSATIAITGELFF.

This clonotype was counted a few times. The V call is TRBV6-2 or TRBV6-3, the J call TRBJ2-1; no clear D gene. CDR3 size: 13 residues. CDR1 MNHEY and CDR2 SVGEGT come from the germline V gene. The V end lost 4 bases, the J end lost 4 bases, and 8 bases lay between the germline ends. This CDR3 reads CASSSLFYNEQFF. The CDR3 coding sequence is TGTGCCAGCAGTTCGCTCTTTTACAATGAGCAGTTCTTC.

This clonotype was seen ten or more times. CDR3 in DNA: TGTGCCAGCAGTCCAGCGGGGGGGCTTAATGAGCAGTTCTTC. Translated, it gives CASSPAGGLNEQFF. The chain joins TRBV7-2 to TRBJ2-1, with 10 bases matching TRBD2. The CDR3 is 14 amino acids. J gave up 7 bases and V 6 bases, and 6 bases lay outside the gene matches. Germline CDR1 and CDR2: SGHTA and FQGNSA.

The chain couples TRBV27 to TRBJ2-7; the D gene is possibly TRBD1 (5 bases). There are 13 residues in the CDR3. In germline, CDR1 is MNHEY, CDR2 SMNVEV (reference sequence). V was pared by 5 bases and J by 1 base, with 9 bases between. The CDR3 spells CASSGRVSYEQYF. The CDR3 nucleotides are TGTGCCAGCAGTGGCAGGGTGTCCTACGAGCAGTACTTC.

The CDR3 sequence: CASSMVHTGGRGYTF. CDR3 sequence (DNA): TGTGCCAGTAGTATGGTTCATACAGGGGGACGTGGCTACACCTTC. This chain links TRBV19 with TRBJ1-2; 8 bases are a match to TRBD1. The germline gives CDR1 LNHDA, CDR2 SQIVND (reference sequence). The CDR3 spans 15 residues. Unmatched junction bases numbered 10, after V lost 3 bases and J lost 7 bases. Full variable domain (missing parts from reference TRBV19 and TRBJ1-2): DGGITQSPKYLFRKEGQNVTLSCEQNLNHDAMYWYRQDPGQGLRLIYYSQIVNDFQKGDIAEGYSVSREKKESFPLTVTSAQKNPTAFYLCASSMVHTGGRGYTFGSGTRLTVV.

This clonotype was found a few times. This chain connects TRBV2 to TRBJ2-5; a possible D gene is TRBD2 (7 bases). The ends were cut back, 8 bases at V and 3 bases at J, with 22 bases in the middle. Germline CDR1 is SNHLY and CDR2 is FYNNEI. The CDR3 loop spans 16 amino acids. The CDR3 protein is CASHFDRRGREETQYF. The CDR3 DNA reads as TGTGCCAGCCACTTCGACAGGCGGGGGAGAGAAGAGACCCAGTACTTC. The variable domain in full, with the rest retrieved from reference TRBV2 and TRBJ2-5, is EPEVTQTPSHQVTQMGQEVILRCVPISNHLYFYWYRQILGQKVEFLVSFYNNEISEKSEIFDDQFSVERPDGSNFTLKIRSTKLEDSAMYFCASHFDRRGREETQYFGPGTRLLVL.

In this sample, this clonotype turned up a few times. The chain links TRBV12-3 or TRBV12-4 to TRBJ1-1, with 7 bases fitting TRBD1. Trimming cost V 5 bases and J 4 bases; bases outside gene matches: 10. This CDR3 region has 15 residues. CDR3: CASSLTYGTVTEAFF. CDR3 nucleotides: TGTGCCAGCAGTCTAACCTACGGGACAGTCACTGAAGCTTTCTTT.